The entry below describes one TCR beta chain. Terminally differentiated effector memory CD45RA+ cells were excluded by CCR7 positive selection of CD45RO-negative cells. The source of the sample is a study of shared clonotypes between healthy human individuals. At the level of the study: The plates for each donor numbered three CD4 naive, three CD4 memory, two CD8 naive and one CD8 memory.

Clones were read by immunoSEQ multiplex PCR, and TCRdb kept only the in-frame ones, dropping some. The sample has under 700,000 clones, roughly 95% seen once. With 0 bases removed from V and 0 bases from J, the gap between germline ends came to 6 bases. The V gene's germline CDR1 is ENHRY and CDR2 SYGVKD. CDR3 size: 15 residues. The J gene is TRBJ2-4, the V gene TRBV10-3; no clear D. The sequenced sample consisted of naive CD8+ T cells sorted from blood. This clonotype originated in a woman in her 30s in good health. The CDR3 reads CAISESELAKNIQYF. The CDR3 bases are TGTGCCATCAGTGAGTCGGAGCTAGCCAAAAACATTCAGTACTTC.